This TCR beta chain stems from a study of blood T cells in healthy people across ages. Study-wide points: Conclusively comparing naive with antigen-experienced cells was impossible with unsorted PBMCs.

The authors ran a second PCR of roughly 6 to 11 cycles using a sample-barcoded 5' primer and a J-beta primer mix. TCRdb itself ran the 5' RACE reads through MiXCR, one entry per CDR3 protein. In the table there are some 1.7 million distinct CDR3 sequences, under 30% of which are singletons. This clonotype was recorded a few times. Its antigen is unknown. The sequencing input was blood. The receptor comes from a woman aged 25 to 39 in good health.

The CDR3 coding sequence is TGTGCCAGCAGCTCGAGAATCGGGCTGGGCGAGACCCAGTACTTC. Translated, it gives CASSSRIGLGETQYF. The rearrangement uses TRBV7-2 and TRBJ2-7; D remains unclear. The end of the DNA fits TRBJ2-5 better, so the J call may be wrong. Per the germline V gene, CDR1 is SGHTA and CDR2 is FQGNSA. This CDR3 has 15 amino acids.